These 25 T cell receptor beta chains share one sample of origin, sequenced in a study of patients and donors after allogeneic stem cell transplantation. In TCRdb, the RT-PCR reads were re-called with MiXCR into one record per CDR3 protein. The sample records 15,000 to 25,000 distinct CDR3 sequences, less than 5% being singletons. The sample comprised blood, either unsorted or a sorted T cell fraction (not recorded which). Receptor source: a human donor who was either an allogeneic HSCT recipient or a stem cell or donor lymphocyte infusion donor (not recorded which). It is not recorded whose cells these are; they may come from a transplant donor.

Concerning this clonotype: A much larger clonotype is one base distant, so this may be a read error. The chain combines TRBV5-1 with TRBJ2-7; D is undetermined. Germline V gene data show CDR1 as SGHRS and CDR2 as YFSETQ. The CDR3 loop spans 14 amino acids. Trimming cost V 2 bases and J 5 bases, with 14 bases left between them. Here the CDR3 DNA reads TGCGCCAGCAGCTTAAACCAGACGGGCGACGAGCAGTACTTC. Translating gives CASSLNQTGDEQYF. The entire variable domain, with the rest obtained from reference TRBV5-1 and TRBJ2-7, is as follows: KAGVTQTPRYLIKTRGQQVTLSCSPISGHRSVSWYQQTPGQGLQFLFEYFSETQRNKGNFPGRFSGRQFSNSRSEMNVSTLELGDSALYLCASSLNQTGDEQYFGPGTRLTVT.

V and J are TRBV3-1 and TRBJ1-3, with D possibly TRBD1 on 5 matching bases. The CDR3 is made up of 18 amino acids. Germline assignment: CDR1 LGHDT and CDR2 YNNKEL (reference sequence). Trimming stripped 0 bases from V and 0 bases from J, with 15 bases between. CDR3: CASSQETGRQTSGNTIYF. For the CDR3, the DNA is TGTGCCAGCAGCCAAGAAACGGGACGGCAGACCTCTGGAAACACCATATATTTT.

This clonotype was seen more than once but under ten times. A read error is possible here, since a much larger clone lies one base away. CDR3 residues: CVRNRGGYTF. The CDR3 DNA follows: TGTGTCAGAAACAGGGGTGGCTACACCTTC. The chain combines TRBV6-7 with TRBJ1-2; 7 bases fit TRBD1. TRBV6-7 is an ORF; its function is uncertain. CDR3 length: 10 residues.

This clonotype was counted at least ten times. The chain uses TRBV6-5 and TRBJ2-7, with 8 bases aligning to TRBD1. V dropped 0 bases and J dropped 5; count of bases not matched to a gene: 12. CDR3 size: 17 residues. Germline V gene sequence: CDR1 MNHEY, CDR2 SVGAGI. CDR3 region: CASSYSYGRTGRNEQYF. The CDR3 nucleotides are TGTGCCAGCAGTTACTCGTATGGTAGGACAGGGAGAAACGAGCAGTACTTC.

The J gene is TRBJ1-6, the V gene TRBV5-1, with a weak D call TRBD1 (6 bases). Germline V CDR1 and CDR2: SGHRS, YFSETQ. This CDR3 has 16 amino acids. The V and J ends lost 0 bases and 7 bases respectively, with 14 bases between them. The CDR3 reads CASSLERTETNSPLHF. As DNA, the CDR3 is TGCGCCAGCAGCTTGGAAAGGACAGAGACGAATTCACCCCTCCACTTT.

This clonotype was seen more than once but under ten times. The rearrangement links TRBV29-1 to TRBJ2-5; D may be TRBD1 (5 bases). Germline loops: CDR1 SQVTM, CDR2 ANQGSEA. V lost 6 bases and J 5 bases, leaving 10 bases between the germline ends. This CDR3 is 11 amino acids long. The chain's CDR3 is CSVGLRETQYF. The CDR3 nucleotides read TGCAGCGTGGGGCTCCGGGAGACCCAGTACTTC.

This clonotype was observed at least ten times. The V and J genes are TRBV29-1 and TRBJ2-3; 8 bases line up with TRBD2. The V gene's germline CDR1 is SQVTM and CDR2 ANQGSEA. J gave up 2 bases and V 6 bases, and 7 bases lay outside the gene matches. The CDR3 has 14 residues. CDR3 coding DNA: TGCAGCGTCCGAAGCGGGAGTCCCACAGATACGCAGTATTTT. Translated: CSVRSGSPTDTQYF.

This clonotype came up many times. The chain employs TRBV6-1 and TRBJ2-7; 8 bases fit TRBD1. The length of the CDR3 is 14 residues. J lost 1 base, V lost 6 bases, and 5 bases had no gene match. Germline V CDR1 and CDR2: MNHNS, SASEGT. The CDR3 nucleotides are TGTGCCAGCAGCCGACAGGGGTCGTCCTACGAGCAGTACTTC. Translated: CASSRQGSSYEQYF.

This clonotype was counted ten times or more. The rearrangement links TRBV2 to TRBJ2-5; TRBD1 aligns across 9 bases. V gave up 6 bases and J gave up 5 bases; unmatched junction bases: 7. The CDR3 contains 14 residues. Germline V CDR1 and CDR2: SNHLY, FYNNEI. As DNA, the CDR3 is TGTGCCAGCAGAGGAAGGACAGGGGTGGAGACCCAGTACTTC. Translating gives CASRGRTGVETQYF.

This clonotype is medium-sized (0.01 to 0.1%) in the sample. The CDR3 is CASSLVWGQPQHF. DNA for the CDR3: TGTGCCAGCAGTCTGGTATGGGGGCAGCCCCAGCATTTT. This chain uses TRBV27 with TRBJ1-5; weak D call: TRBD1 (5 bases). CDR1 and CDR2 (germline): MNHEY, SMNVEV (reference sequence). With 5 bases removed from V and 7 bases from J, the gap between germline ends came to 12 bases. CDR3 length: 13 amino acids.

This clonotype was seen a handful of times. V and J are TRBV4-1 and TRBJ2-3; possibly TRBD2 for D (6 bases). This CDR3 comprises 14 residues. V dropped 5 bases and J dropped 0 bases, with 9 bases sitting between them. Germline CDR1 reads MGHRA; CDR2 reads YSYEKL. The CDR3 nucleotides read TGCGCCAGCAGCGTAGCGGCTAGCACAGATACGCAGTATTTT. It specifies CASSVAASTDTQYF.

Within the sample, this clonotype is medium-sized. The CDR3 DNA reads as TGTGCCAGCAGCCAAGACCGGGAGCCTAGCGGGAGAGGGAACACCGGGGAGCTGTTTTTT. Its protein product is CASSQDREPSGRGNTGELFF. This sequence joins TRBV4-2 and TRBJ2-2, with 10 bases aligning to TRBD2. Germline assignment: CDR1 LGHNA and CDR2 YNFKEQ. The CDR3 is made up of 20 amino acids. V dropped 0 bases and J dropped 1; count of bases not matched to a gene: 11.

The sample holds many counts of this clonotype. V usage is TRBV7-8 and J usage is TRBJ2-2, with 8 bases fitting TRBD1. J gave up 0 bases and V 5 bases, and 5 bases lay outside the gene matches. Germline V gene sequence: CDR1 SGHVS, CDR2 FQNEAQ. The CDR3 has 16 residues. The CDR3 region has the DNA TGTGCCAGCAGCCCCTGGACAGGGACGAACACCGGGGAGCTGTTTTTT. Its protein is CASSPWTGTNTGELFF.

This clonotype has a count of ten or more. The rearrangement links TRBV4-1 to TRBJ2-5; D gene unclear. Trimming stripped 0 bases from V and 5 bases from J, with 16 bases between. CDR3 length: 16 amino acids. Germline-derived CDR1 and CDR2 are MGHRA and YSYEKL. The DNA of the CDR3 is TGCGCCAGCAGCCAAGAGGCTAGGACCACCGGGGAGACCCAGTACTTC. Residues: CASSQEARTTGETQYF.

The table lists this clonotype with a few counts. This chain links TRBV6-5 with TRBJ1-2; D is possibly TRBD1 (5 bases). The V end was cut by 2 bases, the J end by 4 bases, with 11 bases between. The germline CDR1 and CDR2 sequences are MNHEY and SVGAGI. The CDR3 spans 14 residues. The CDR3 sequence is CASSYPPTVYGYTF. The CDR3 DNA follows: TGTGCCAGCAGTTACCCCCCGACAGTCTATGGCTACACCTTC.

The table lists this clonotype with many counts. The chain links TRBV20-1 to TRBJ1-1, with D possibly TRBD1 on 5 matching bases. From germline, CDR1 is DFQATT and CDR2 SNEGSKA (reference sequence). CDR3 length: 12 residues. The V end was cut by 7 bases, the J end by 1 base, with 10 bases between. DNA of the CDR3: TGCAGTGTTAGTACAGGGAACACTGAAGCTTTCTTT. It is translated as CSVSTGNTEAFF.

This clonotype was observed at least ten times. The V gene is TRBV2, the J gene TRBJ1-4; D gene uncertain. The CDR3 is 14 amino acids. Deletions cut 4 bases from V and 6 bases from J, with 12 bases between. Germline CDR1 reads SNHLY; CDR2 reads FYNNEI. The CDR3 bases are TGTGCCAGCAGTGTGGGTCAGCAGTATGAAAAACTGTTTTTT. It specifies CASSVGQQYEKLFF.

As to this clonotype: A much larger clone lies one base from this, so it may be a read error. The chain recombines TRBV7-8 with TRBJ1-1, with unresolved D. Germline V gene sequence: CDR1 SGHVS, CDR2 FQNEAQ. This CDR3 region has 13 residues. This chain's CDR3 is CASSLDYNTEAYF. CDR3 bases: TGTGCCAGCAGCTTAGATTACAATACTGAAGCTTACTTT.

This clonotype showed up many times. This chain connects TRBV7-9 to TRBJ2-2; 7 bases map to TRBD2. The J segment lost 3 bases and the V segment lost 3 bases, leaving 1 base of the junction unmatched. The CDR3 runs to 14 residues. Germline V gene sequence: CDR1 SEHNR, CDR2 FQNEAQ (reference sequence). The CDR3, as DNA: TGTGCCAGCAGCTTTCGGGGGGACACCGGGGAGCTGTTTTTT. It translates to CASSFRGDTGELFF.

This clonotype was counted between two and nine times. V usage is TRBV6-1 and J usage is TRBJ2-1; D is perhaps TRBD2 (6 bases). The CDR3 sequence is 15 residues long. Germline V CDR1 and CDR2: MNHNS, SASEGT. V dropped 10 bases and J dropped 3 bases, with 19 bases sitting between them. The CDR3 DNA sequence: TGTGCCATCCTACCTGACGGGGGAGTCTACAATGAGCAGTTCTTC. The encoded protein is CAILPDGGVYNEQFF.

This clonotype has more than one count but fewer than ten. The rearrangement joins TRBV5-4 to TRBJ1-2; no firm D call. V was trimmed by 3 bases and J by 3 bases, leaving 12 bases between them. The CDR3 sequence is 14 residues long. In germline, CDR1 is SGHNT, CDR2 YYREEE (reference sequence). This CDR3 reads CASSWGTTDYGYTF. CDR3 DNA sequence: TGTGCCAGCAGCTGGGGAACCACGGACTATGGCTACACCTTC.

The chain employs TRBV5-8 and TRBJ1-2; D is possibly TRBD1 (6 bases). Germline lookup yields CDR1 SGHTS and CDR2 YDEGEE. Trimming cost V 7 bases and J 7 bases, with 17 bases left between them. This CDR3 has 13 residues. The CDR3 DNA is TGTGCCAGCTTGAGGGCAGGGACATGTGGCTACACCTTC. This sequence encodes CASLRAGTCGYTF.

The chain combines TRBV28 with TRBJ1-5, with D possibly TRBD1 on 6 matching bases. Trimming removed 6 bases at V and 9 bases at J, with 18 bases between. The CDR3 contains 14 residues. Germline lookup yields CDR1 MDHEN and CDR2 SYDVKM. In DNA, the CDR3 is TGTGCCAGCAGAACAGGACAGCCCGGACGGCCCCAGCATTTT. Translation gives CASRTGQPGRPQHF.

This clonotype came up many times. The chain combines TRBV10-2 with TRBJ2-7, with 10 positions matching TRBD1. CDR3 length: 17 amino acids. J lost 3 bases, V lost 6 bases, and 14 bases had no gene match. Per germline, CDR1 WSHSY and CDR2 SAAADI. CDR3 sequence (DNA): TGCGCCAGCAGACGACAGGGGGCAATAGCGGGACACTACGAGCAGTACTTC. This sequence encodes CASRRQGAIAGHYEQYF.

This clonotype was found many times. This chain uses TRBV7-2 with TRBJ2-7, with 7 bases that match TRBD2. The CDR3 runs 15 residues. From germline, CDR1 is SGHTA and CDR2 FQGNSA. V was clipped by 5 bases and J by 7 bases; unmatched bases: 14. The CDR3 reads CASSPKGTTQGEQYF. CDR3 bases: TGTGCCAGCAGCCCGAAGGGGACTACCCAAGGGGAGCAGTACTTC. The variable domain in full, with the rest retrieved from reference TRBV7-2 and TRBJ2-7, is GAGVSQSPSNKVTEKGKDVELRCDPISGHTALYWYRQSLGQGLEFLIYFQGNSAPDKSGLPSDRFSAERTGGSVSTLTIQRTQQEDSAVYLCASSPKGTTQGEQYFGPGTRLTVT.